This entry lists 12 T cell receptor beta chains sequenced from one sample in a study of blood T cell repertoires in COVID-19. Sequencing used immunoSEQ multiplex PCR; TCRdb keeps in-frame clones, though not all of them. The table shows 200,000 to 250,000 clones, with roughly 94% occurring only once. Sequencing input: peripheral blood. The source is a young man with acute or convalescent COVID-19.

The V gene is TRBV5-4, the J gene TRBJ1-2; the match to TRBD1 covers 7 bases. V dropped 3 bases and J dropped 2; count of bases not matched to a gene: 1. This CDR3 has 13 residues. CDR1 is SGHNT, CDR2 YYREEE, per germline (reference sequence). The CDR3 is CASSSGQNYGYTF. The CDR3, as DNA: TGTGCCAGCAGCTCGGGACAGAACTATGGCTACACCTTC.

The chain recombines TRBV6-6 with TRBJ2-1, with D possibly TRBD1 on 5 matching bases. The CDR3 is 15 residues long. With 2 bases removed from V and 12 bases from J, the gap between germline ends came to 20 bases. Germline CDR1 reads MNHNY; CDR2 reads SVGAGI (reference sequence). The CDR3 DNA is TGTGCCAGCAGTTACCAGGCAGGGTCAACGGTCGTGCAGTTCTTC. Its translation: CASSYQAGSTVVQFF.

This chain links TRBV27 with TRBJ1-1, with D possibly TRBD1 on 6 matching bases. Looked up from germline, CDR1 is MNHEY and CDR2 is SMNVEV (reference sequence). The V gene lost 8 bases and the J gene lost 1 base, with 29 bases spanning the gap. This CDR3 comprises 19 residues. The CDR3 DNA follows: TGTGCCAGCCGAAGCTTCAACGCAGGGGCTCCACAGCGGAACACTGAAGCTTTCTTT. Amino acids: CASRSFNAGAPQRNTEAFF.

J is TRBJ2-7 and V is TRBV7-6, with D possibly TRBD1 on 7 matching bases. The germline V gene encodes CDR1 SGHVS and CDR2 FNYEAQ. The ends were cut back, 3 bases at V and 5 bases at J, with 14 bases in the middle. This CDR3 has 14 residues. CDR3: CASSLRRGADEQYF. The CDR3 DNA sequence: TGTGCCAGCAGCTTGCGCAGGGGGGCGGACGAGCAGTACTTC. Looking up the rest from reference TRBV7-6 and TRBJ2-7 gives the full variable domain: GAGVSQSPRYKVTKRGQDVALRCDPISGHVSLYWYRQALGQGPEFLTYFNYEAQQDKSGLPNDRFSAERPEGSISTLTIQRTEQRDSAMYRCASSLRRGADEQYFGPGTRLTVT.

The chain combines TRBV30 with TRBJ1-5, with 9 bases fitting TRBD1. Per the germline V gene, CDR1 is GTSNPN and CDR2 is SVGIG (reference sequence). J lost 5 bases, V lost 7 bases, and 3 bases had no gene match. The CDR3 has 12 residues. Here the CDR3 DNA reads TGTGCCTTTCGGACAGGGGATCAGCCCCAGCATTTT. Amino acid sequence: CAFRTGDQPQHF.

The chain links TRBV19 to TRBJ2-1; TRBD2 is a possible D gene (6 bases). The CDR3 loop spans 16 amino acids. V was cut by 0 bases and J by 1 base, with 10 bases left in between. Germline V gene sequence: CDR1 LNHDA, CDR2 SQIVND (reference sequence). The CDR3 bases are TGTGCCAGTAGTATAGATATGGGGGGATCCTACAATGAGCAGTTCTTC. Its translation: CASSIDMGGSYNEQFF.

This clone was detected once. The chain links TRBV5-1 to TRBJ2-1, with D possibly matching TRBD2 (6 bases). Trimming shortened V by 4 bases and J by 3 bases, and 14 bases separated the two germline ends. The CDR3 covers 15 residues. Germline CDR1 is SGHRS and CDR2 is YFSETQ. The CDR3 spells CASSRWEDIYNEQFF. CDR3 in DNA: TGCGCCAGCAGCCGTTGGGAGGACATCTACAATGAGCAGTTCTTC.

The chain employs TRBV5-6 and TRBJ2-2; D is undetermined. Germline V CDR1 and CDR2: SGHDT, YYEEEE. Deletions cut 3 bases from V and 6 bases from J, with 9 bases between. This CDR3 comprises 13 residues. CDR3 in amino acids: CASSSDTAGELFF. The CDR3 DNA reads TGTGCCAGCAGCTCGGATACAGCCGGGGAGCTGTTTTTT.

This clone was recorded once. The chain couples TRBV14 to TRBJ2-2; D is ambiguous. Germline V CDR1 and CDR2: SGHDN, FVKESK. The CDR3 has 13 amino acids. The V end lost 1 base, the J end lost 6 bases, and 6 bases lay between the germline ends. CDR3 residues: CASSQARAGELFF. The CDR3 bases are TGTGCCAGCAGCCAAGCTCGCGCCGGGGAGCTGTTTTTT. The whole variable domain, filled in from reference TRBV14 and TRBJ2-2, reads EAGVTQFPSHSVIEKGQTVTLRCDPISGHDNLYWYRRVMGKEIKFLLHFVKESKQDESGMPNNRFLAERTGGTYSTLKVQPAELEDSGVYFCASSQARAGELFFGEGSRLTVL.

The chain has TRBV9 and TRBJ2-2, with 13 bases that match TRBD2. The CDR3 extends over 16 amino acids. V dropped 3 bases and J dropped 5; count of bases not matched to a gene: 4. CDR1 is SGDLS, CDR2 YYNGEE, per germline. The CDR3 DNA is TGTGCCAGCAGCGCGTTGGGACTAGCGGGGACCGGGGAGCTGTTTTTT. Translation: CASSALGLAGTGELFF.

The chain links TRBV7-3 to TRBJ1-2; D perhaps matches TRBD1 (5 bases). Germline V gene lookup returns CDR1 SGHTA and CDR2 FQGTGA. This CDR3 has 14 amino acids. V was trimmed by 3 bases and J by 12 bases, leaving 20 bases between them. CDR3 amino acids: CASSLVSQRGSHTF. The CDR3 DNA is TGTGCCAGCAGCTTGGTGTCCCAGCGGGGGAGCCACACCTTC.

The chain has TRBV9 and TRBJ2-2, with 13 bases aligning to TRBD2. Germline V CDR1 and CDR2: SGDLS, YYNGEE. The trim removed 0 bases at V and 6 bases at J, leaving 2 bases unmatched. The CDR3 consists of 16 residues. Here the CDR3 reads CASSVVGLAGAGELFF. The CDR3 region has the DNA TGTGCCAGCAGCGTAGTTGGACTAGCGGGAGCCGGGGAGCTGTTTTTT.